This is a list of T cell receptor beta chains from one sample in a study of technical replicates of blood from a few donors. The table came from immunoSEQ multiplex PCR; TCRdb's copy has only in-frame clones and leaves some out. The sample holds 79,000 or so clones, 85% to 95% seen once. The sample consisted of T cells isolated from PBMCs. The receptors were gathered from a human donor in good health. The CDR3 runs from the conserved cysteine through the conserved F or W. D genes are given only for firm matches. Clone size is shown for a subset of rows, as once, few, many or a class of expanded clone.

J gene	D gene	clone size	V gene	CDR3 DNA	CDR3 protein
TRBJ2-3	TRBD2	few	TRBV5-1	TGCGCCAGCAGCGTAAACGGGGGTAGCGGGAACACAGATACGCAGTATTTT	CASSVNGGSGNTDTQYF
TRBJ1-1	.	.	TRBV9	TGTGCCAGCAGCGTCCGGGGTGTTGTTACTGAAGCTTTCTTT	CASSVRGVVTEAFF
TRBJ2-1	TRBD2	.	TRBV6-5	TGTGCCAGCAGTTACGCGACTAGCGGATCGAATGAGCAGTTCTTC	CASSYATSGSNEQFF
TRBJ2-7	.	.	TRBV5-6	TGTGCCAGCAGCGGAGACAGCGAACCCTACGAGCAGTACTTC	CASSGDSEPYEQYF
TRBJ2-7	TRBD2	.	TRBV11-2	TGTGCCAGCAGCTTAGCGGGAGGTCTCTCCTACGAGCAGTACTTC	CASSLAGGLSYEQYF
TRBJ2-3	TRBD2	.	TRBV7-3	TGTGCCAGCAGCTTAGATCGGGGAGGGGTGGAGTATTTT	CASSLDRGGVEYF
TRBJ2-7	TRBD2	few	TRBV19	TGTGCCAGTAGTATCTCGGCTAGCGGGAGGGCCAGCTCCTACGAGCAGTACTTC	CASSISASGRASSYEQYF
TRBJ1-2	.	.	TRBV6-6	TGTGCCAGCGAACGAACTGGGACGGGGGGAGACACCTTC	CASERTGTGGDTF
TRBJ2-3	.	.	TRBV5-1	TGCGCCAGCAGCTTGGAAGGGAGGCACGTAGATACGCAGTATTTT	CASSLEGRHVDTQYF
TRBJ1-1	TRBD1	.	TRBV11-1	TGTGCCAGCAGCGAAAACAGGGGCAAAGCTTTCTTT	CASSENRGKAFF
TRBJ2-7	TRBD1	.	TRBV7-2	TGTGCCAGCAGCTTTCCCCGGGACAGGGGTACGTACGAGCAGTACTTC	CASSFPRDRGTYEQYF
TRBJ2-1	TRBD2	.	TRBV29-1	TGCAGCGTTCCGGCTAGCGGCTACAATGAGCAGTTCTTC	CSVPASGYNEQFF
TRBJ1-5	TRBD1	.	TRBV27	TGTGCCAGCAATAGGGGACAGAGCAATCAGCCCCAGCATTTT	CASNRGQSNQPQHF
TRBJ1-1	.	.	TRBV28	TGTGCCAGCAGTTGGACAATGGGGACTGAAGCTTTCTTT	CASSWTMGTEAFF
TRBJ2-1	.	.	TRBV7-3	TGTGCCAGCAGCCAAGGACAGACTCAGTTCTTC	CASSQGQTQFF
TRBJ1-1	.	.	TRBV14	TGTGCCAGCAGCCAAGCTAAAGGGGATGGAAGCACTGAAGCTTTCTTT	CASSQAKGDGSTEAFF
TRBJ1-1	.	.	TRBV6-1	TGTGCCAGCAATAGGGAGAGTGAAGCTTTCTTT	CASNRESEAFF
TRBJ2-3	.	.	TRBV7-8	TGTGCCAGCAGCTTAGCGTTAAACCCGGTCGCCACAGATACGCAGTATTTT	CASSLALNPVATDTQYF
TRBJ2-1	TRBD2	.	TRBV7-2	TGTGCCAGCAGCGCCCAGACTAGCGGGAATGAGCAGTTCTTC	CASSAQTSGNEQFF
TRBJ2-4	.	.	TRBV11-2	TGTGCCAGCAGACAATCGCTTACAGGAACCGAAGCCAAAAACATTCAGTACTTC	CASRQSLTGTEAKNIQYF
TRBJ1-1	.	.	TRBV6-5	TGTGCCAGCAGTTCCCTTTCAGGGAACACTGAAGCTTTCTTT	CASSSLSGNTEAFF
TRBJ2-2	TRBD1	.	TRBV7-9	TGTGCCAGCAGCTCCTCAGGGACAGGGAAGTCGTCGAACACCGGGGAGCTGTTTTTT	CASSSSGTGKSSNTGELFF
TRBJ2-2	TRBD1	.	TRBV5-4	TGTGCCAGCAGCTCGACAGGGATACTCGACGGGGAGCTGTTTTTT	CASSSTGILDGELFF
TRBJ1-1	TRBD1	.	TRBV18	TGTGCCAGCTCAACAGTTTCAGGGGGCTCGGGCACTGAAGCTTTCTTT	CASSTVSGGSGTEAFF
TRBJ2-6	TRBD1	once	TRBV29-1	TGCAGCGCTACACGGACAGGCTCTGGGGCCAACGTCCTGACTTTC	CSATRTGSGANVLTF
TRBJ1-1	.	.	TRBV27	TGTGCCAGCAGTTTATCTCGGAGCTGGAACACTGAAGCTTTCTTT	CASSLSRSWNTEAFF
TRBJ2-5	.	.	TRBV5-1	TGCGCCAGCAGCTTGGGAGAGGTTGGGGAGACCCAGTACTTC	CASSLGEVGETQYF
TRBJ1-5	.	.	TRBV5-4	TGTGCCAGCAGCTTACAGGGAAGCAATCAGCCCCAGCATTTT	CASSLQGSNQPQHF
TRBJ2-7	TRBD2	once	TRBV7-2	TGTGCCAGCAGCTTAGTACTAGCGGGATCCTACGAGCAGTACTTC	CASSLVLAGSYEQYF
TRBJ2-2	TRBD2	.	TRBV9	TGTGCCAGCAGCGGACTAGCGGCAACTACCGGGGAGCTGTTTTTT	CASSGLAATTGELFF
TRBJ1-2	TRBD1	once	TRBV7-9	TGTGCCAGCAGCTTCACAGGGGATGGCTACACCTTC	CASSFTGDGYTF
TRBJ1-2	TRBD1	.	TRBV6-1	TGTGCCAGCAGTGACTCCGGGACAGGGGGGTATGGCTACACCTTC	CASSDSGTGGYGYTF
TRBJ1-2	.	.	TRBV27	TGTGCCAGCAGTTTATCGGTCCAGGGGATAAACTATGGCTACACCTTC	CASSLSVQGINYGYTF
TRBJ1-1	.	.	TRBV10-3	TGTGCCATCAAATCAGGGGAGACTGAAGCTTTCTTT	CAIKSGETEAFF
TRBJ1-1	.	.	TRBV4-2	TGTGCCAGCAGCCTCCGGGAAGGACCGAACCTCGAAGCTTTCTTT	CASSLREGPNLEAFF
TRBJ2-7	.	.	TRBV4-1	TGCGCCAGCAGCCAAAACCCCCTGGCCAGGGGATTCTACGAGCAGTACTTC	CASSQNPLARGFYEQYF
TRBJ1-1	TRBD1	.	TRBV5-6	TGTGCCAGCAGCACCGGGACAGTGAACACTGAAGCTTTCTTT	CASSTGTVNTEAFF
TRBJ1-1	.	.	TRBV9	TGTGCCAGCAGCGTACCAGGAACTGAAGCTTTCTTT	CASSVPGTEAFF
TRBJ1-1	.	.	TRBV9	TGTGCCAGCAGCGTAGCTGCCCTCAGCACTGAAGCTTTCTTT	CASSVAALSTEAFF
TRBJ1-4	.	.	TRBV7-8	TGTGCCAGCAGCTTAATCGACTCGAGACAGTTTAATGAAAAACTGTTTTTT	CASSLIDSRQFNEKLFF
TRBJ2-3	TRBD2	.	TRBV4-3	TGCGCCAGCAGCAACGTAGCGGGAGGGGAGGCAGATACGCAGTATTTT	CASSNVAGGEADTQYF
TRBJ1-1	.	once	TRBV7-9	TGTGCCAGCAACAGGATCATGAACACTGAAGCTTTCTTT	CASNRIMNTEAFF
TRBJ1-2	.	.	TRBV2	TGTGCCAGCAGTGCCCTCAGCTATGGCTACACCTTC	CASSALSYGYTF
TRBJ1-1	.	.	TRBV11-3	TGTGCCAGCAGCTTAACAAGTTTGAACACTGAAGCTTTCTTT	CASSLTSLNTEAFF
TRBJ2-7	TRBD2	.	TRBV6-5	TGTGCCAGCAGTACGCTGACTAGCGGAACCTACGAGCAGTACTTC	CASSTLTSGTYEQYF
TRBJ1-4	TRBD1	.	TRBV28	TGTGCCAGCAGCACCCGGACAGGGGGAAACGAAAAACTGTTTTTT	CASSTRTGGNEKLFF
TRBJ2-1	.	.	TRBV13	TGTGCCAGCAGCTTAGCGCGTTATGAGCAGTTCTTC	CASSLARYEQFF
TRBJ2-5	TRBD1	.	TRBV29-1	TGCAGCGTCGGCGCCGGGACAGGGAATAAAGAGACCCAGTACTTC	CSVGAGTGNKETQYF
TRBJ2-5	.	.	TRBV7-2	TGTGCCAGCAGCTTTTCGGAGACCCAGTACTTC	CASSFSETQYF
TRBJ2-1	TRBD2	.	TRBV5-1	TGCGCCAGCAGCCAACGAGGGCTAGCGGGGTCACGGAGCTCCTACAATGAGCAGTTCTTC	CASSQRGLAGSRSSYNEQFF
TRBJ1-2	.	.	TRBV6-4	TGTGCCAGCAGTTCTAACGCGAGGCCTCAGAACTATGGCTACACCTTC	CASSSNARPQNYGYTF
TRBJ2-7	.	.	TRBV7-9	TGTGCCAGCGACAGAATAGGGATCGACAACACCTACGAGCAGTACTTC	CASDRIGIDNTYEQYF